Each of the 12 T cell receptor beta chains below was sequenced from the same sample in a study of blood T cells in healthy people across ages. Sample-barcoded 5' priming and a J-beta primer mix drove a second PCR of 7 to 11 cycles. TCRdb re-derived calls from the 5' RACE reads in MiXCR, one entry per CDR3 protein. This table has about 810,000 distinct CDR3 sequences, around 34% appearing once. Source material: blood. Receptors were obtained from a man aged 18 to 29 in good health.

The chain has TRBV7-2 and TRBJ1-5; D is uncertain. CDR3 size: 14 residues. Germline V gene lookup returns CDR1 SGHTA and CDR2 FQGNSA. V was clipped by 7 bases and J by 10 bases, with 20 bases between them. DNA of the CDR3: TGTGCCAGCACCTCGGGTGGGCCCGCAGGACCCCAGCATTTT. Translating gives CASTSGGPAGPQHF.

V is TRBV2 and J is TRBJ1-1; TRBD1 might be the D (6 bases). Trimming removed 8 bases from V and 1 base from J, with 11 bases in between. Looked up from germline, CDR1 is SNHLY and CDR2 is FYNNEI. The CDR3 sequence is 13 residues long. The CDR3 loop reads CASPDRRNTEAFF. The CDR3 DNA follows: TGTGCCAGCCCCGACAGGAGGAACACTGAAGCTTTCTTT. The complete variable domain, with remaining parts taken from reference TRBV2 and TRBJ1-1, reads EPEVTQTPSHQVTQMGQEVILRCVPISNHLYFYWYRQILGQKVEFLVSFYNNEISEKSEIFDDQFSVERPDGSNFTLKIRSTKLEDSAMYFCASPDRRNTEAFFGQGTRLTVV.

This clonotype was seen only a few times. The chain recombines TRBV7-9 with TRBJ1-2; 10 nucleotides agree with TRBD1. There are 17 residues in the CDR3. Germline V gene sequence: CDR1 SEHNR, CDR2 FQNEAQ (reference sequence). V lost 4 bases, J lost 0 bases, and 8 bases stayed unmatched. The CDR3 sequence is CASSSRDRGLSNYGYTF. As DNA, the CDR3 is TGTGCCAGCAGCTCCCGGGACAGGGGCCTTTCTAACTATGGCTACACCTTC. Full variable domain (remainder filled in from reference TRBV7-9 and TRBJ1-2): DTGVSQNPRHKITKRGQNVTFRCDPISEHNRLYWYRQTLGQGPEFLTYFQNEAQLEKSRLLSDRFSAERPKGSFSTLEIQRTEQGDSAMYLCASSSRDRGLSNYGYTFGSGTRLTVV.

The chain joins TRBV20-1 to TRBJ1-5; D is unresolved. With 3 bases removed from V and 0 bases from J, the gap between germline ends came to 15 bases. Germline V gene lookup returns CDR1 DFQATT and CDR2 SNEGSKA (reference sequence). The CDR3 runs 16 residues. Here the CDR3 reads CSASRQVMNSNQPQHF. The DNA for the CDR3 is TGCAGTGCTAGTCGTCAGGTCATGAATAGCAATCAGCCCCAGCATTTT.

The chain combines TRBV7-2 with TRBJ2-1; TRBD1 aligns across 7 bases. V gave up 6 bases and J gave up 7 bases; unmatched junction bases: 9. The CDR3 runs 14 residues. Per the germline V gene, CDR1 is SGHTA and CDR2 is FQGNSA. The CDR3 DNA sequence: TGTGCCAGCAGTTACCGACAGGGTCTAAATGAGCAGTTCTTC. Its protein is CASSYRQGLNEQFF. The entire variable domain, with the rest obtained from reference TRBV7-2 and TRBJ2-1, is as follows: GAGVSQSPSNKVTEKGKDVELRCDPISGHTALYWYRQSLGQGLEFLIYFQGNSAPDKSGLPSDRFSAERTGGSVSTLTIQRTQQEDSAVYLCASSYRQGLNEQFFGPGTRLTVL.

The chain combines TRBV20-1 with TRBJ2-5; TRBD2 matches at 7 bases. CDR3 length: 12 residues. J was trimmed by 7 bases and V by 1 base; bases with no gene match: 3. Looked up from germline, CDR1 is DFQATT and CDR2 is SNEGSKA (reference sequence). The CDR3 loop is CSARVSGGTQYF. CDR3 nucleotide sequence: TGCAGTGCTAGAGTATCGGGGGGGACCCAGTACTTC.

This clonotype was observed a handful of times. The CDR3 protein is CASSPFAGGLKDTQYF. The DNA for the CDR3 is TGTGCCAGCAGCCCTTTCGCGGGGGGGCTTAAAGATACGCAGTATTTT. The chain employs TRBV7-2 and TRBJ2-3, with 9 bases lining up with TRBD2. The CDR3 is 16 residues long. V lost 5 bases and J lost 5; bases outside the gene matches: 11. Per germline, CDR1 SGHTA and CDR2 FQGNSA.

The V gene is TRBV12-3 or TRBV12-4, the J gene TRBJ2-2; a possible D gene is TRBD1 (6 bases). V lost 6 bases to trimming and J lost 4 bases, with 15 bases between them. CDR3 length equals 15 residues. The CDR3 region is CASRGDRDTTGELFF. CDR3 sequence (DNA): TGTGCCAGCAGGGGGGACCGGGACACCACCGGGGAGCTGTTTTTT.

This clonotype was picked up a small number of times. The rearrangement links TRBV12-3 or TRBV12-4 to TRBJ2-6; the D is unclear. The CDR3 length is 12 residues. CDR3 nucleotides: TGTGCTTGTCGCCTAGGGGCCAACGTCCTGACTTTC. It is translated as CACRLGANVLTF.

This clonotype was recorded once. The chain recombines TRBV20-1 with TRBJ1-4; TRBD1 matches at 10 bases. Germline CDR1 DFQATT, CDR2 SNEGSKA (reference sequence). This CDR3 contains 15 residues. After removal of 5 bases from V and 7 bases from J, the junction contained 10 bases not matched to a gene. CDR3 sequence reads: CSASPWDRGGEKLFF. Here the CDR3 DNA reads TGCAGTGCTTCACCCTGGGACAGGGGAGGTGAAAAACTGTTTTTT.

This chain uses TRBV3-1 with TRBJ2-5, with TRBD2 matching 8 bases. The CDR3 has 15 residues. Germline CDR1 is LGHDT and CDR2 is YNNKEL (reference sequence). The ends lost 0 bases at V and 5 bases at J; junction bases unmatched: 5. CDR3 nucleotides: TGTGCCAGCAGCCAAGATTTAGCGGGATATGAGACCCAGTACTTC. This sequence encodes CASSQDLAGYETQYF.

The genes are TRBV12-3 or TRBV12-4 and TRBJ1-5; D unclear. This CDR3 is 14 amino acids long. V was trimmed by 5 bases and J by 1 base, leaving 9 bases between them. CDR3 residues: CASSPQASNQPQHF. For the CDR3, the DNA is TGTGCCAGCAGTCCGCAGGCCAGCAATCAGCCCCAGCATTTT.